The 24 T cell receptor beta chains given below trace back to one sample, sequenced in a study of blood T cells in healthy people across ages. A second PCR of 7 to 11 cycles used a sample-barcoded 5' primer and a J-beta primer mix. From the 5' RACE reads, TCRdb called clonotypes with MiXCR, one entry per CDR3 protein. The sample consists of 580,000 or so distinct CDR3 sequences, around half of them appearing once. The sample taken for sequencing was blood. Every receptor here comes from a man aged 80 or over in good health.

This rearrangement joins TRBV20-1 to TRBJ1-4; 11 nucleotides line up with TRBD1. The germline gives CDR1 DFQATT, CDR2 SNEGSKA (reference sequence). This CDR3 is 16 amino acids long. V lost 0 bases and J lost 7; bases outside the gene matches: 7. The CDR3: CSARDPGDRGIEKLFF. CDR3 sequence (DNA): TGCAGTGCTAGAGATCCCGGGGACAGGGGGATTGAAAAACTGTTTTTT.

This rearrangement joins TRBV20-1 to TRBJ1-2; D is perhaps TRBD1 (6 bases). The germline V gene has CDR1 DFQATT and CDR2 SNEGSKA (reference sequence). V was shortened by 6 bases and J by 0 bases, with 8 bases between the two germline ends. The CDR3 is made up of 12 amino acids. The CDR3: CSARDTNYGYTF. The CDR3 region has the DNA TGCAGTGCCCGGGACACTAACTATGGCTACACCTTC.

The chain combines TRBV7-9 with TRBJ1-2, with 11 bases aligning to TRBD1. The V segment lost 5 bases and the J segment 7 bases; nucleotides outside the gene matches: 9. CDR1 SEHNR and CDR2 FQNEAQ come from the germline V gene (reference sequence). This CDR3 is 15 amino acids long. CDR3 protein: CASSPGQGAPFGYTF. CDR3 in DNA: TGTGCCAGCAGCCCTGGACAGGGGGCACCCTTTGGCTACACCTTC.

Here the CDR3 reads CASRRVGVQETQYF. CDR3 bases: TGTGCCAGCAGGCGAGTAGGAGTCCAAGAGACCCAGTACTTC. The genes are TRBV27 and TRBJ2-5, with D hard to call. CDR1 MNHEY and CDR2 SMNVEV come from the germline V gene (reference sequence). This CDR3 spans 14 amino acids. Trimming took 6 bases from V and 1 from J, leaving 12 bases between them.

This clonotype was seen a handful of times. The chain is built from TRBV6-6 and TRBJ1-1; 7 positions agree with TRBD1. Germline V gene sequence: CDR1 MNHNY, CDR2 SVGAGI (reference sequence). After removal of 4 bases from V and 0 bases from J, the junction contained 2 bases not matched to a gene. The CDR3 has 14 amino acids. The CDR3 reads CASSFRGVNTEAFF. The CDR3 DNA sequence: TGTGCCAGCAGTTTCAGGGGGGTGAACACTGAAGCTTTCTTT.

This clonotype was detected only a few times. At one of its ends the junction is not consistent with the germline gene, which may arise from a read error. The CDR3 nucleotides read TGTGCCAGCAGCACCGGGTCGGGCACAGATACGCAGTATTTT. Translating it yields CASSTGSGTDTQYF. The rearrangement uses TRBV5-1 and TRBJ2-3; no reliable D call. The CDR3 runs to 14 residues. In germline, CDR1 is SGHRS, CDR2 YFSETQ. The full variable domain, in which reference TRBV5-1 and TRBJ2-3 provide the parts outside the CDR3, is KAGVTQTPRYLIKTRGQQVTLSCSPISGHRSVSWYQQTPGQGLQFLFEYFSETQRNKGNFPGRFSGRQFSNSRSEMNVSTLELGDSALYLCASSTGSGTDTQYFGPGTRLTVL.

The chain recombines TRBV7-2 with TRBJ2-1; no firm D call. The V gene's germline CDR1 is SGHTA and CDR2 FQGNSA. The CDR3 is 11 residues long. Trimming cost V 4 bases and J 13 bases, with 11 bases left between them. This CDR3 is CASSSQETQFF. CDR3 nucleotide sequence: TGTGCCAGCAGCTCACAAGAGACCCAGTTCTTC.

The sample holds a few counts of this clonotype. The chain carries TRBV20-1 and TRBJ2-7; possible D gene TRBD2, 5 bases. Per the germline V gene, CDR1 is DFQATT and CDR2 is SNEGSKA (reference sequence). Between the trimmed V and J ends, which lost 2 bases and 0 bases, there was a span of 14 bases. The CDR3 consists of 15 residues. In nucleotides, the CDR3 is TGCAGTGCTAGAAGGACTGTCACCAGCTCCTACGAGCAGTACTTC. This translates into CSARRTVTSSYEQYF.

The V call is TRBV7-2, the J call TRBJ1-4; 12 bases match TRBD1. The CDR3 loop spans 15 amino acids. V gave up 3 bases and J gave up 10 bases; unmatched junction bases: 6. Germline CDR1 is SGHTA and CDR2 is FQGNSA. CDR3 in DNA: TGTGCCAGCAGCTTCTCCGGGACAGGGGGCGGAAAACTGTTTTTT. It encodes CASSFSGTGGGKLFF.

This clonotype appeared many times. The CDR3 sequence: CASSYSTGESEQYF. The DNA for the CDR3 is TGTGCCAGCAGTTACTCGACGGGTGAGAGTGAGCAGTACTTC. V is TRBV6-6 and J is TRBJ2-7, with D uncertain. V was cut by 0 bases and J by 7 bases, with 13 bases left in between. The CDR3 is 14 residues long. The germline V gene has CDR1 MNHNY and CDR2 SVGAGI (reference sequence).

J is TRBJ2-7 and V is TRBV6-5; TRBD1 aligns across 10 bases. V lost 5 bases, J lost 0 bases, and 4 bases stayed unmatched. Germline CDR1 reads MNHEY; CDR2 reads SVGAGI. This CDR3 is 15 amino acids long. CDR3 nucleotides: TGTGCCAGCAGTGAGGGACAGGGGACCTCCTACGAGCAGTACTTC. It yields the protein CASSEGQGTSYEQYF.

The gene calls are TRBV24-1 and TRBJ2-1; the match to TRBD2 covers 8 bases. The length of the CDR3 is 15 residues. Germline loops: CDR1 KGHDR, CDR2 SFDVKD. The trim removed 3 bases at V and 8 bases at J, leaving 8 bases unmatched. The CDR3 coding sequence is TGTGCCACCAGTGATCCAGCGGGAGCTGGCGATGAGCAGTTCTTC. Amino acids: CATSDPAGAGDEQFF.

CDR3 DNA: TGTGCCAGCAGCCATTATGGAGGGCCCGGGAATGAGCAGTACTTC. Its protein is CASSHYGGPGNEQYF. The chain employs TRBV3-1 and TRBJ2-4; D is possibly TRBD2 (6 bases). CDR1 and CDR2 (germline): LGHDT, YNNKEL (reference sequence). The CDR3 has 15 residues. Deletions cut 3 bases from V and 13 bases from J, with 22 bases between.

This rearrangement joins TRBV7-2 to TRBJ2-4, with D unclear. The tail of the sequence fits TRBJ2-7 better, so the J call may be wrong. The CDR3 has 15 residues. In germline, CDR1 is SGHTA, CDR2 FQGNSA. CDR3 protein: CASSLKVQGLYEQYF. CDR3 DNA: TGTGCCAGCAGCTTAAAGGTCCAAGGCCTCTACGAGCAGTACTTC.

As to this clonotype: Germline and junction disagree at one end, which may indicate a read error. The chain has TRBV25-1 and TRBJ2-3; a possible D gene is TRBD2 (5 bases). CDR1 and CDR2 from the germline V gene are MGHDK and SYGVNS. The CDR3 runs 13 residues. CDR3 sequence: CASSALDSETQYF. The CDR3 bases are TGTGCCAGCAGTGCGCTGGACTCAGAGACGCAGTATTTT.

The chain links TRBV20-1 to TRBJ2-1; D remains unclear. The germline V gene encodes CDR1 DFQATT and CDR2 SNEGSKA (reference sequence). The CDR3 extends over 14 amino acids. Trimming cost V 4 bases and J 4 bases, with 14 bases left between them. This chain's CDR3 is CSATRAVRYNEQFF. The CDR3 DNA sequence: TGCAGTGCTACCCGGGCCGTCCGTTACAATGAGCAGTTCTTC.

The chain uses TRBV7-2 and TRBJ2-5, with 8 bases lining up with TRBD1. Germline values: CDR1 SGHTA, CDR2 FQGNSA. V lost 2 bases to trimming and J lost 11 bases; unmatched junction nucleotides: 7. CDR3 size: 13 residues. CDR3 residues: CASSLPLQGEQYF. The CDR3 DNA reads TGTGCCAGCAGCTTACCCTTACAGGGGGAGCAGTACTTC.

The V and J genes are TRBV7-3 and TRBJ1-3; a possible D gene is TRBD1 (6 bases). The CDR3 loop spans 18 amino acids. Per germline, CDR1 SGHTA and CDR2 FQGTGA. Trimming pared 5 bases from V and 7 bases from J, leaving 27 bases between. The CDR3 spells CASSPSRGLWAQGNTIYF. CDR3 sequence (DNA): TGTGCCAGCAGCCCCTCCCGCGGACTTTGGGCACAGGGTAACACCATATATTTT.

The CDR3 sequence: CSVAVRDTMDEQFF. The CDR3 DNA is TGCAGCGTTGCGGTTAGAGACACAATGGATGAGCAGTTCTTC. V is TRBV29-1 and J is TRBJ2-1; D is uncertain. V was clipped by 4 bases and J by 8 bases, with 18 bases between them. The length of the CDR3 is 14 residues. Germline V gene lookup returns CDR1 SQVTM and CDR2 ANQGSEA.

This chain links TRBV10-3 with TRBJ1-4; no clear D gene. This CDR3 has 14 amino acids. Trimming took 3 bases from V and 1 from J, leaving 6 bases between them. Germline CDR1 reads ENHRY; CDR2 reads SYGVKD. The CDR3 protein is CAISEGRTNEKLFF. The CDR3 bases are TGTGCCATCAGTGAAGGGAGAACTAATGAAAAACTGTTTTTT.

The J gene is TRBJ2-5, the V gene TRBV27; 14 nucleotides line up with TRBD2. The J call may be faulty, since TRBJ2-7 better matches the DNA end. The germline V gene encodes CDR1 MNHEY and CDR2 SMNVEV (reference sequence). The CDR3 length is 17 residues. The CDR3 sequence: CASSLGTSGSWPYEQYF. The DNA of the CDR3 is TGTGCCAGCAGTTTGGGGACTAGCGGGAGTTGGCCCTACGAGCAGTACTTC.

This clonotype was counted many times. V gene TRBV6-5 combines with J gene TRBJ1-6, with D possibly matching TRBD1 (5 bases). V gave up 2 bases and J gave up 9 bases, with 11 bases separating them. CDR3 length: 14 residues. The V gene's germline CDR1 is MNHEY and CDR2 SVGAGI. The CDR3 here is CASSYKDTGSPLHF. The DNA of the CDR3 is TGTGCCAGCAGTTACAAGGACACCGGTTCACCCCTCCACTTT.

This chain links TRBV5-1 with TRBJ2-1; D possibly corresponds to TRBD1 (6 bases). The V gene lost 1 base and the J gene lost 7 bases, with 15 bases spanning the gap. CDR3 size: 15 residues. Germline CDR1 reads SGHRS; CDR2 reads YFSETQ. The CDR3 bases are TGCGCCAGCAGCTTGCTTGAGGGGGTTAGGAATGAGCAGTTCTTC. This codes for CASSLLEGVRNEQFF.

This sequence joins TRBV28 and TRBJ2-3; 11 bases are shared with TRBD2. Per the germline V gene, CDR1 is MDHEN and CDR2 is SYDVKM. The CDR3 length is 14 residues. With 6 bases clipped from V and 6 bases from J, the junction kept 5 bases outside the gene matches. CDR3 protein: CASSRLAGKDTQYF. The CDR3 region has the DNA TGTGCCAGCAGCCGACTAGCGGGAAAGGATACGCAGTATTTT.